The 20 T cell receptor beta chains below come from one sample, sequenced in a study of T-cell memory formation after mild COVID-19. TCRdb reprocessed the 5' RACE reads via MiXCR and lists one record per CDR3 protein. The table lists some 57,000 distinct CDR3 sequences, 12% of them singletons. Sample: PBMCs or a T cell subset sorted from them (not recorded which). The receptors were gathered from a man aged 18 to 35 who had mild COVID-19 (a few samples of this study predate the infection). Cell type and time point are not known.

DNA of the CDR3: TGTGCCAGCAGTGAAAGAAGCGGGGGGAGCACCGGGGAGCTGTTTTTT. As protein: CASSERSGGSTGELFF. The genes are TRBV2 and TRBJ2-2, with 9 bases aligning to TRBD2. The CDR3 sequence is 16 residues long. Per the germline V gene, CDR1 is SNHLY and CDR2 is FYNNEI. V shed 2 bases, J shed 4 bases, and the junction held 5 bases outside the gene matches.

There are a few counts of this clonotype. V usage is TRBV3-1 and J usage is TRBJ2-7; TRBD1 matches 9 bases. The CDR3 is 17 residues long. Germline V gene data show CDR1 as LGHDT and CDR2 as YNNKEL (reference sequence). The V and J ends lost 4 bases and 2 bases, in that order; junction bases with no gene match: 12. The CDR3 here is CASSLMLSGTGTYEQYF. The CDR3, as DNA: TGTGCCAGCAGCCTTATGCTTTCCGGGACAGGGACCTACGAGCAGTACTTC.

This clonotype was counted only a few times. The DNA for the CDR3 is TGTGCCAGCAGACCTCCGGGACAGGGTGGTGAAGCTTTCTTT. This codes for CASRPPGQGGEAFF. V usage is TRBV27 and J usage is TRBJ1-1; TRBD1 agrees at 9 bases. The CDR3 has 14 amino acids. Germline assignment: CDR1 MNHEY and CDR2 SMNVEV (reference sequence). V lost 6 bases and J lost 7; bases outside the gene matches: 9.

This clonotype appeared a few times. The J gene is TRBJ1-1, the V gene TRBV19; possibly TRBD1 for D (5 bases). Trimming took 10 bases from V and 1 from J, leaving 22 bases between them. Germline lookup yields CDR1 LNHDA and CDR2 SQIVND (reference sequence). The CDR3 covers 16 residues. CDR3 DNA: TGTGCCACCCGGGAACGGCAGGGAAAACAGAACACTGAAGCTTTCTTT. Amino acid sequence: CATRERQGKQNTEAFF.

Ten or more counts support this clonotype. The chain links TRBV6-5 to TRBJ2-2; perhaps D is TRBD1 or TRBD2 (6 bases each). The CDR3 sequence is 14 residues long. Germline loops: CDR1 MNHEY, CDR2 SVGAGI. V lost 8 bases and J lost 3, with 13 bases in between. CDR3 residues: CASSRGLYTGELFF. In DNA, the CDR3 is TGTGCCAGCTCCCGGGGGCTTTACACCGGGGAGCTGTTTTTT.

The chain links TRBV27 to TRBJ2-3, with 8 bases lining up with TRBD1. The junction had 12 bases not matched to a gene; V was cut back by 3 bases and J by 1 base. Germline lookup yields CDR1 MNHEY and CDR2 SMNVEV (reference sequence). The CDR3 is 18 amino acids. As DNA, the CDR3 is TGTGCCAGCAGTTTCGGACAGGGTTGGGCGGGCGGCACAGATACGCAGTATTTT. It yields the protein CASSFGQGWAGGTDTQYF.

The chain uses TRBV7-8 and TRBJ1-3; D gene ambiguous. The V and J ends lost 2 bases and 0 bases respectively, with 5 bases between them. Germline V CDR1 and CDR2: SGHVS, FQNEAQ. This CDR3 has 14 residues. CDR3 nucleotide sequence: TGTGCCAGCAGCTTAAGGCTCTCTGGAAACACCATATATTTT. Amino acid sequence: CASSLRLSGNTIYF.

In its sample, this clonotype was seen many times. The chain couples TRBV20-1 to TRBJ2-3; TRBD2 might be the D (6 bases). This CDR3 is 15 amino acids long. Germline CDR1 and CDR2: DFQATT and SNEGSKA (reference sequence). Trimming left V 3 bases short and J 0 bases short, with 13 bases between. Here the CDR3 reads CSASRGTISTDTQYF. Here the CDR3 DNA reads TGCAGTGCTAGCCGGGGGACCATTAGCACAGATACGCAGTATTTT.

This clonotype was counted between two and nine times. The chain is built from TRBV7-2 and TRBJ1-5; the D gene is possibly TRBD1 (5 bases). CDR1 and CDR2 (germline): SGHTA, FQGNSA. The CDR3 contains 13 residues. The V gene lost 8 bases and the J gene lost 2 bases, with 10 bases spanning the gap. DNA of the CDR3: TGTGCCAGCGGTTCGGGGCGCAATCAGCCCCAGCATTTT. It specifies CASGSGRNQPQHF.

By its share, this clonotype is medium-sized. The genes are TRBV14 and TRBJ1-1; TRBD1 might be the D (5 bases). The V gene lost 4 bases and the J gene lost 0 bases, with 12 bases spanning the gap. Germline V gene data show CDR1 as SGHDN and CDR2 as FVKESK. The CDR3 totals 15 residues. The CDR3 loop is CASSRGGALNTEAFF. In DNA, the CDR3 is TGTGCCAGCAGCCGGGGAGGGGCTTTGAACACTGAAGCTTTCTTT.

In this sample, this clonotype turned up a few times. The CDR3 bases are TGTGCCACCAGCCGGGGCACACCCACTAGCGGGGGGTCCCCTAATGAGCAGTTCTTC. Translation gives CATSRGTPTSGGSPNEQFF. The V gene is TRBV15, the J gene TRBJ2-1; 12 nucleotides agree with TRBD2. With 5 bases clipped from V and 7 bases from J, the junction kept 18 bases outside the gene matches. In germline, CDR1 is LNHNV, CDR2 YYDKDF (reference sequence). This CDR3 spans 19 amino acids.

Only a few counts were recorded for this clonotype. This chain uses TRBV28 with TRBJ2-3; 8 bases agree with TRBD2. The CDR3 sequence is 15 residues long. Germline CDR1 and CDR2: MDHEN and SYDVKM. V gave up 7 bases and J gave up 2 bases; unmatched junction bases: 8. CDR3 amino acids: CASTSSGGFTDTQYF. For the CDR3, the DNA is TGTGCCAGCACCTCCAGCGGGGGCTTCACAGATACGCAGTATTTT.

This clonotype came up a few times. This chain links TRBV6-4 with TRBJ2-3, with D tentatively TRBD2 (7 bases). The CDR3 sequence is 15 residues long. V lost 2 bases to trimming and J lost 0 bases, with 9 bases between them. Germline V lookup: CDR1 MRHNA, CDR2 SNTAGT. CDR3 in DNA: TGTGCCAGCAGTGACGGGGGGGCTAGCACAGATACGCAGTATTTT. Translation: CASSDGGASTDTQYF.

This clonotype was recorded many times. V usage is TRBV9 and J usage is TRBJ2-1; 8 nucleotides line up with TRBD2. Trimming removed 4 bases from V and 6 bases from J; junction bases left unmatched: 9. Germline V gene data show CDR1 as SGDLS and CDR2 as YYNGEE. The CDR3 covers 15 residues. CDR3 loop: CASSPRTSLLNEQFF. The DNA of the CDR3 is TGTGCCAGCAGCCCCCGGACTAGCCTCCTCAATGAGCAGTTCTTC. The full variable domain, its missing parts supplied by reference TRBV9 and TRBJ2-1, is DSGVTQTPKHLITATGQRVTLRCSPRSGDLSVYWYQQSLDQGLQFLIQYYNGEERAKGNILERFSAQQFPDLHSELNLSSLELGDSALYFCASSPRTSLLNEQFFGPGTRLTVL.

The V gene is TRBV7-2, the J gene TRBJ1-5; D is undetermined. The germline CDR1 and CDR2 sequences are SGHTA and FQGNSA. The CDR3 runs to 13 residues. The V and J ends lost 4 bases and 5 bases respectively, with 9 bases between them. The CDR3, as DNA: TGTGCCAGCAGCTCCGACATGGATCAGCCCCAGCATTTT. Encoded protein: CASSSDMDQPQHF.

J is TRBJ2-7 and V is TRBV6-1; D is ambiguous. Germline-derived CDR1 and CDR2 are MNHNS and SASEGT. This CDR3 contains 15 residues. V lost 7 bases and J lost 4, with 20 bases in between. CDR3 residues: CASKGPSGDFYEQYF. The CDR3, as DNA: TGTGCCAGCAAAGGCCCCTCAGGTGACTTTTACGAGCAGTACTTC.

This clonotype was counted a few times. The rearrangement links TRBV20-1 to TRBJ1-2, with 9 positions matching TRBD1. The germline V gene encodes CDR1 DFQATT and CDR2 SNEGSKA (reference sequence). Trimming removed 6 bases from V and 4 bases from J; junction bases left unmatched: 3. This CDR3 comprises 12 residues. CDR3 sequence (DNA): TGCAGTGCAGAGACAGGGGGCTATGGCTACACCTTC. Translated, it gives CSAETGGYGYTF.

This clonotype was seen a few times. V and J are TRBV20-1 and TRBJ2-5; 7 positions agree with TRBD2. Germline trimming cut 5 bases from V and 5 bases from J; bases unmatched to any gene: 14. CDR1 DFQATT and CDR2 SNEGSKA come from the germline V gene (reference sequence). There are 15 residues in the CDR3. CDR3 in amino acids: CSADPSDRGGETQYF. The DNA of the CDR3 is TGCAGTGCTGATCCTAGTGACCGGGGAGGGGAGACCCAGTACTTC.

CDR3 sequence: CASSLLAYEQYF. The DNA of the CDR3 is TGTGCCAGCAGCTTACTAGCCTACGAGCAGTACTTC. V is TRBV5-6 and J is TRBJ2-7, with D possibly being TRBD2 (5 bases). The CDR3 sequence is 12 residues long. Germline V gene sequence: CDR1 SGHDT, CDR2 YYEEEE. V was shortened by 2 bases and J by 2 bases, with 5 bases between the two germline ends.

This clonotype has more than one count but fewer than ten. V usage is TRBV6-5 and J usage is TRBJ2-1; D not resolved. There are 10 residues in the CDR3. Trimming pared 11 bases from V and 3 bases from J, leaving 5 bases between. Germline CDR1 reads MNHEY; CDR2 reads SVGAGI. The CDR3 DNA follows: TGTGCCTGGGACTACAATGAGCAGTTCTTC. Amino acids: CAWDYNEQFF.